What follows are 9 T cell receptor delta chains derived from one specimen sequenced in a study of Vγ9Vδ2 T cells in congenital toxoplasmosis (dated by TCRdb to the early 2020s). TCRdb lists the instrument as Illumina MiSeq. cDNA was generated in one tube by template-switch reverse transcription with TRGC- and TRDC-specific primers, using SuperScript II. The TRGC primer was designed for binding to both the TRGC1 and TRGC2 constant genes. After TCRdb called clones again from the public reads with CATT, rows with identical DNA were merged. This sample gives approximately 790 delta-chain clones in total; about 14% of them show up just once. The ten biggest clones cover under 15% of the sample. Material for sequencing was gamma-delta T cells from blood. These receptors were collected from a child under 10 years old born to a mother with Toxoplasma gondii infection during pregnancy, either congenitally infected or uninfected (not recorded which).

In its sample, this clone was seen a few times. Given a far larger clone just one base away, this is likely a sequencing read error. Other DNA sequences within the sample encode an identical CDR3. The V call is TRDV2, the J call TRDJ3; D is unclear. Germline values: CDR1 GEAIGNYY, CDR2 EKD. V was shortened by 1 base and J by 1 base, with 13 bases between the two germline ends. The CDR3 runs to 18 residues. The CDR3 reads CACDTGGALSWDTRQMFF. As DNA, the CDR3 is TGTGCCTGTGACACAGGCGGGGCACTTTCCTGGGACACCCGACAGATGTTTTTC.

As to this clone: Just one base apart from a much larger clone, this may be a read error. The chain recombines TRAV38-2/DV8 with TRDJ1, with 10 nucleotides matching TRDD3. The CDR3 is 18 residues long. Germline-derived CDR1 and CDR2 are TSESDYY and QEAYKQQN. The CDR3 loop is CANRTVFLPNRGIRKLIF. CDR3 in DNA: TGTGCTAATAGGACCGTGTTCCTTCCTAATCGGGGGATACGTAAACTCATCTTT.

This clone is judged medium-sized. The chain is built from TRDV2 and TRDJ1, with 8 bases identical to TRDD3. Trimming removed 3 bases from V and 1 base from J; junction bases left unmatched: 15. Germline V gene sequence: CDR1 GEAIGNYY, CDR2 EKD. This CDR3 is built from 18 residues. The CDR3 coding sequence is TGTGCCTGTGACCCCGGCCTGGGGATACTCCGTTCCACCGATAAACTCATCTTT. Residues: CACDPGLGILRSTDKLIF.

The rearrangement links TRAV38-2/DV8 to TRDJ1; no firm D call. Trimming shortened V by 2 bases and J by 0 bases, and 35 bases separated the two germline ends. From germline, CDR1 is TSESDYY and CDR2 QEAYKQQN. The CDR3 covers 23 residues. CDR3 residues: CAYRRGPPRRPTEGQRYTDKLIF. In DNA, the CDR3 is TGTGCTTATAGGAGGGGTCCCCCACGACGCCCGACTGAGGGACAGAGGTACACCGATAAACTCATCTTT.

Turning to this clone: This sequence is one base from a far larger clone and is likely a read error. The chain uses TRDV2 and TRDJ1; a possible D gene is TRDD3 (6 bases). The CDR3 extends over 18 amino acids. The V gene's germline CDR1 is GEAIGNYY and CDR2 EKD. Written as DNA, the CDR3 is TGTGCCCGTGACACCAGGGGTGTGCTGGGGACCTGGACAGATAAACTCATCTTT. Encoded protein: CARDTRGVLGTWTDKLIF.

This clone is labeled large (0.1 to 1%). Other DNA sequences in this specimen translate into the identical CDR3. J is TRDJ3 and V is TRDV2, with 11 bases fitting TRDD3. J lost 2 bases, V lost 0 bases, and 2 bases had no gene match. CDR3 length equals 18 residues. CDR1 GEAIGNYY and CDR2 EKD come from the germline V gene. The CDR3 bases are TGTGCCTGTGACACCGTACTGGGGGATACCTGGGACACCCGACAGATGTTTTTC. Translated, it gives CACDTVLGDTWDTRQMFF.

This clone qualifies as large. This chain connects TRDV3 to TRDJ1; 8 bases are shared with TRDD3. The CDR3 covers 16 residues. Germline-derived CDR1 and CDR2 are TVYSNPD and GDNSRS (reference sequence). The V and J ends lost 5 bases and 3 bases, in that order; junction bases with no gene match: 17. The CDR3 DNA follows: TGTGCCGCTTTGGTCTGGGGACTGGGGGGCGCCGATAAACTCATCTTT. Residues: CAALVWGLGGADKLIF.

With respect to this clone: A read error may explain this, as a much larger clone is one base away. The chain links TRDV1 to TRDJ1; 9 positions match TRDD3. This CDR3 is built from 20 residues. Germline-derived CDR1 and CDR2 are TSWWSYY and QGS. The CDR3 coding sequence is TGTGCTCTTGGGAAACTACCCTACCCAGAGGGAGTACTGGGGGAGCACAAACTCATCTTT. This encodes CALGKLPYPEGVLGEHKLIF.

This clone is termed large. The chain recombines TRDV2 with TRDJ1; 7 bases map to TRDD3. Germline values: CDR1 GEAIGNYY, CDR2 EKD. The CDR3 length is 16 residues. V dropped 3 bases and J dropped 1; count of bases not matched to a gene: 10. This CDR3 reads CACDPLGAPPTDKLIF. Here the CDR3 DNA reads TGTGCCTGTGACCCCCTGGGGGCCCCCCCCACCGATAAACTCATCTTT.